These 11 T cell receptor beta chains were sequenced from one sample in a study of OX40 agonist ivuxolimab in advanced cancers. The protocol was immunoSEQ multiplex PCR, while the TCRdb copy is restricted to in-frame clones and leaves out a portion. The table has roughly 38,000 clones, about 90% seen once. This specimen consisted of CD4+ or CD8+ T cells sorted from blood, obtained in a trial of the OX40 agonist ivuxolimab. The receptors were sampled from an adult with an advanced solid tumor such as melanoma, head and neck, liver or kidney cancer.

This rearrangement joins TRBV6-1 to TRBJ1-5; tentatively, D is TRBD1 (6 bases). Germline loops: CDR1 MNHNS, CDR2 SASEGT. The CDR3 has 13 amino acids. Deletions cut 3 bases from V and 11 bases from J, with 14 bases between. The DNA of the CDR3 is TGTGCCAGCAGTGAGGACAGAAACAGGGCCCAGCATTTT. This sequence encodes CASSEDRNRAQHF.

This rearrangement joins TRBV5-8 to TRBJ1-4, with TRBD1 as a possible D gene (6 bases). Germline V gene lookup returns CDR1 SGHTS and CDR2 YDEGEE. The V end lost 0 bases, the J end lost 5 bases, and 11 bases lay between the germline ends. The CDR3 length is 15 residues. The CDR3 nucleotides are TGTGCCAGCAGCTTGGTTGGGGGGCACAATGAAAAACTGTTTTTT. Amino acid sequence: CASSLVGGHNEKLFF.

The chain combines TRBV4-2 with TRBJ1-4, with D hard to call. This CDR3 spans 16 amino acids. Germline V gene data show CDR1 as LGHNA and CDR2 as YNFKEQ. Trimming left V 4 bases short and J 4 bases short, with 16 bases between. The CDR3 sequence is CASSPIIHGINEKLFF. The CDR3 nucleotides read TGTGCCAGCAGCCCGATAATACACGGGATTAATGAAAAACTGTTTTTT.

This chain uses TRBV4-3 with TRBJ2-3; 7 bases map to TRBD1. CDR1 is LGHNA and CDR2 is YSLEER in the germline V gene. The CDR3 loop spans 16 amino acids. Unmatched junction bases numbered 8, after V lost 1 base and J lost 4 bases. CDR3 sequence (DNA): TGCGCCAGCAGCCAAGGAGGTAGGGGGCATGCAGATACGCAGTATTTT. It specifies CASSQGGRGHADTQYF.

This chain links TRBV6-6 with TRBJ1-1, with 9 bases fitting TRBD1. The trim removed 5 bases at V and 3 bases at J, leaving 10 bases unmatched. The germline CDR1 and CDR2 sequences are MNHNY and SVGAGI (reference sequence). The CDR3 is 16 residues long. The CDR3 reads CASSQGQGVADTEAFF. The CDR3, as DNA: TGTGCCAGCAGTCAGGGACAGGGTGTGGCGGACACTGAAGCTTTCTTT.

The V call is TRBV11-2, the J call TRBJ2-5, with unresolved D. There are 11 residues in the CDR3. Trimming left V 5 bases short and J 7 bases short, with 8 bases between. The germline V gene has CDR1 SGHAT and CDR2 FQNNGV. The CDR3 reads CASSKGRTQYF. Here the CDR3 DNA reads TGTGCCAGCAGCAAGGGAAGGACCCAGTACTTC.

V usage is TRBV5-1 and J usage is TRBJ1-2; no reliable D call. The V end was cut by 0 bases, the J end by 7 bases, with 13 bases between. The CDR3 loop spans 14 amino acids. CDR1 and CDR2 (germline): SGHRS, YFSETQ. The CDR3 DNA sequence: TGCGCCAGCAGCTTGGATTTGGGGTTTTCTGGCTACACCTTC. It codes for CASSLDLGFSGYTF.

The rearrangement uses TRBV4-1 and TRBJ2-2, with D perhaps matching TRBD2 (7 bases). Per germline, CDR1 MGHRA and CDR2 YSYEKL. The CDR3 has 16 residues. The ends were cut back, 3 bases at V and 3 bases at J, with 14 bases in the middle. The CDR3 DNA is TGCGCCAGCAGCCAGTACAGGGAGGGACACACCGGGGAGCTGTTTTTT. Amino acids: CASSQYREGHTGELFF.

This chain uses TRBV4-2 with TRBJ2-7, with 8 bases aligning to TRBD2. The CDR3 length is 16 residues. With V trimmed by 1 base and J by 2 bases, 7 bases remained unmatched. Germline loops: CDR1 LGHNA, CDR2 YNFKEQ. The CDR3: CASSQVYGGDTYEQYF. The CDR3 coding sequence is TGTGCCAGCAGCCAAGTCTACGGGGGGGATACCTACGAGCAGTACTTC.

The chain employs TRBV6-5 and TRBJ1-5; D gene uncertain. The V end was cut by 0 bases, the J end by 4 bases, with 10 bases between. The V gene's germline CDR1 is MNHEY and CDR2 SVGAGI. This CDR3 comprises 15 residues. The CDR3 region has the DNA TGTGCCAGCAGTTACTCGAGAGGAGGGAATCAGCCCCAGCATTTT. This codes for CASSYSRGGNQPQHF.

The chain couples TRBV2 to TRBJ2-1, with 7 bases that match TRBD2. Germline V lookup: CDR1 SNHLY, CDR2 FYNNEI. Trimming removed 7 bases from V and 10 bases from J; junction bases left unmatched: 13. The CDR3 is 14 residues long. The CDR3 DNA is TGTGCCAGCAACTTACCCGGGACCGGGGGGGAGCAGTTCTTC. Protein: CASNLPGTGGEQFF.